These T cell receptor beta chains were read from a single sample in a study of human T cells and chemical hapten exposure. TCRdb reprocessed the RACE reads via MiXCR and lists one record per CDR3 protein. The data show 60,000 to 80,000 distinct CDR3 sequences, around 7% seen once. The specimen comprised whole blood, sampled in connection with sensitization to the hapten diphenylcyclopropenone (DPC). These receptors all come from a woman aged 30 to 39 with alopecia areata. Some clones in this sample may be carry-over from other donors' samples. The CDR3 runs from the conserved cysteine through the conserved F or W.

>TRBJ1-2|TRBV6-5
CASSYSTGGDYGYTF
>TRBJ1-5|TRBV20-1
CSAERTGSNQPQHF
>TRBJ1-1|TRBV5-1
CASSLASSGTGTEAFF
>TRBJ1-1|TRBV3-1
CASSPQGGSYTEAFF
>TRBJ2-5|TRBV7-7
CASSNRDRKETQYF
>TRBJ1-4|TRBV20-1
CSALSEDGLGLFF
>TRBJ1-5|TRBV6-1
CASSEVRAQPQHF
>TRBJ2-7|TRBV29-1
CSVEALDEGYEQYF
>TRBJ1-1|TRBV6-1
CASSELDTEAFF
>TRBJ2-6|TRBV12-3/TRBV12-4
CASTTGGSGANVLTF
>TRBJ1-4|TRBV20-1
CSARDPARVWVEKLFF
>TRBJ1-2|TRBV6-5
CASSYSQSNYGYTF
>TRBJ2-5|TRBV9
CASSVAQQETQYF
>TRBJ1-5|TRBV18
CASSPLGQGADQPQHF
>TRBJ1-1|TRBV5-1
CASRTQAVNTEAFF
>TRBJ2-3|TRBV6-1
CASEWGWGTGTDTQYF
>TRBJ2-7|TRBV5-1
CASSPGGGGPYEQYF
>TRBJ1-2|TRBV12-3/TRBV12-4
CASSLGGRGYGYTF
>TRBJ2-7|TRBV18
CASSPQTVRTYEQYF
>TRBJ2-3|TRBV5-1
CASSNVGPSTDTQYF
>TRBJ2-6|TRBV12-3/TRBV12-4
CASSYTGSGANVLTF
>TRBJ1-6|TRBV27
CASSPGTGKGSPLHF
>TRBJ1-6|TRBV20-1
CSARASASYNSPLHF
>TRBJ1-5|TRBV5-1
CASSWGRGDSQGSNQPQHF
>TRBJ2-5|TRBV3-1
CASSQVSGEETQYF
>TRBJ2-3|TRBV5-8
CASSRGGDTQYF
>TRBJ2-5|TRBV5-4
CASSLTDRQETQYF
>TRBJ1-4|TRBV9
CASSVGRQSTNEKLFF
>TRBJ2-7|TRBV29-1
CSVGARVGEQYF
>TRBJ1-4|TRBV19
CASSIWFPPPGPLLFF
>TRBJ1-5|TRBV6-1
CASSEGSRGNQPQHF
>TRBJ1-5|TRBV2
CASSDEPRGNQPQHF
>TRBJ1-5|TRBV2
CASSSRRDRGMSNQPQHF
>TRBJ1-1|TRBV6-7
CASSYSSGVNTEAFF
>TRBJ1-1|TRBV18
CASSPRNSDTEAFF
>TRBJ2-1|TRBV10-3
CATTGDPSNEQFF